This T cell receptor (beta chain) was obtained from a study of PD-L1 blockade in urothelial cancer. About the research overall: When blood samples were assessed, the median T cell count was some 150,000.

The CDR3 totals 14 residues. V lost 2 bases and J lost 6, with 10 bases in between. CDR1 is SGHTA, CDR2 FQGNSA, per germline. TCRdb's table, derived via immunoSEQ multiplex PCR, lists solely in-frame clones and lacks some. Seen here are 85,000 to 95,000 clones, about 90% observed once, and the top ten hold roughly 1.6%. The sample holds one count of this clone. Regarding time point: pretreatment peripheral blood. The input for sequencing was PBMCs, taken around atezolizumab (anti-PD-L1) treatment. The chain recombines TRBV7-2 with TRBJ2-2; tentatively, D is TRBD2 (6 bases). This clonotype was sampled from a man in his sixties with urothelial cancer. CDR3 sequence: CASSLSPGAGELFF. The CDR3 region has the DNA TGTGCCAGCAGCTTATCTCCGGGGGCCGGGGAGCTGTTTTTT.